This T cell receptor beta chain was observed in a study of early T cells in non-severe SARS-CoV-2 infection. As for the study in general: Sequencing of unsorted whole blood was done on bulk RNA, leaving chains unpaired.

This clonotype was detected ten times or more. Its specificity is unknown. Points from the study as a whole: Private and CD4 specificities were missed by VDJdb matching, which favored anti-spike CD8 responses.

CDR1 KGHSH and CDR2 LQKENI come from the germline V gene. The CDR3 consists of 13 residues. The germline V and J ends were trimmed by 2 bases and 9 bases, with 11 bases remaining between them. Unique molecular identifiers (one per individual cDNA molecule) were attached. TCRdb reprocessed the 5' RACE reads via MiXCR and lists one record per CDR3 protein. The sample holds roughly 48,000 distinct CDR3 sequences, 5.6% seen once. The sample comprised whole blood. This clonotype was sampled from an adult who was a healthcare worker with PCR-confirmed SARS-CoV-2 infection or an uninfected control (not recorded which). The rearrangement links TRBV18 to TRBJ2-1; TRBD1 is a possible D gene (6 bases). CDR3 nucleotides: TGTGCCAGCTCACCAATACAGGGTGGTGAGCAGTTCTTC. Amino acids: CASSPIQGGEQFF.